Reported below is one TCR beta chain. Its antigen remains unidentified. PCR was performed using 60 Vbeta and 13 Jbeta primers. Using immunoSEQ multiplex PCR, the repertoire was profiled, and TCRdb retains in-frame clones only, with some absent. The table has roughly 200,000 clones, about 88% seen once. These data are taken from a study of cytomegalovirus exposure and HLA in healthy donors. Study-level points and caveats: Productive status was seen about 90% or about 30% of the time for most TCR beta V segments in an earlier analysis.

Germline V lookup: CDR1 SGDLS, CDR2 YYNGEE. V lost 3 bases to trimming and J lost 1 base, with 7 bases between them. The CDR3 is made up of 13 amino acids. This TCR derives from a woman in her 30s in good health and CMV-seronegative. The rearrangement uses TRBV9 and TRBJ1-1; D perhaps matches TRBD1 (6 bases). The sequenced sample consisted of PBMCs. CDR3 sequence reads: CASSAGQNTEAFF. CDR3 bases: TGTGCCAGCAGCGCGGGACAGAACACTGAAGCTTTCTTT.